Sequencing of this TCR beta chain was carried out in a study of shared T cell receptors in the human thymus. TCRdb keeps only in-frame clones here, not all; method: immunoSEQ multiplex PCR. The data show about 660,000 clones, with more than 75% seen just once and about 0.0094% held by the top ten. V lost 8 bases and J 3 bases, leaving 17 bases between the germline ends. Per germline, CDR1 SNHLY and CDR2 FYNNEI. The CDR3 contains 14 residues. Separately, the same data were catalogued under a study of human thymus T cells. This second study notes: During corrective heart surgery, resections were taken, and the thymus tissue came from them. Gene usage for V and J segments appeared biased in thymic and blood repertoires. Related work found strong thymic repertoire overlap between unrelated individuals.

The sequencing sample was made of thymocytes. The gene calls are TRBV2 and TRBJ2-7; tentatively, D is TRBD1 (6 bases). The clonotype was recovered from a boy younger than two with a congenital heart defect. Here the CDR3 reads CASLRGGAHYEQYF. CDR3 DNA: TGTGCCAGCCTACGAGGGGGTGCGCACTACGAGCAGTACTTC.